This T cell receptor beta chain was identified in a study of blood T cell repertoires in COVID-19. As for the study in general: There were acute and convalescent COVID-19 samples, and they came from the United States, Italy and Spain. T cells, B-cell-depleted T cells, or PBMCs provided the cDNA or gDNA that served as material.

V was pared by 8 bases and J by 7 bases, with 14 bases between. CDR3 length equals 12 residues. Authors' data handling: How many nucleated cells were present was estimated from reference gene primer amplification. Generated by immunoSEQ multiplex PCR, the TCRdb table keeps only in-frame clones and is missing some. V, J and clone size reflect that table, while D and trimming were determined from the DNA. In the table there are roughly 670,000 clones, about 87% of which are singletons. The sample consisted of peripheral blood. This receptor was obtained from a woman under 30 with acute or convalescent COVID-19. V and J are TRBV12-3 or TRBV12-4 and TRBJ1-2; D is perhaps TRBD1 (5 bases). CDR3 bases: TGTGCCAGCGGGCCCTTCAGGGCTGGCTACACCTTC. Protein: CASGPFRAGYTF.